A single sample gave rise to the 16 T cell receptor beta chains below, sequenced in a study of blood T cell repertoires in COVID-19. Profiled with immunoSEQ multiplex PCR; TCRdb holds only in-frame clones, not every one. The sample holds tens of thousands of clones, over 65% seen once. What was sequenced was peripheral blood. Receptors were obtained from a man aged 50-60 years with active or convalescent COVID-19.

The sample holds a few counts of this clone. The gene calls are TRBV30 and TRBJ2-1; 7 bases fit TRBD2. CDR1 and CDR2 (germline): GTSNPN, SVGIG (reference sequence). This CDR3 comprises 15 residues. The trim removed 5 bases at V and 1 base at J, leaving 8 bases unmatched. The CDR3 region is CAWSRLAVSYNEQFF. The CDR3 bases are TGTGCCTGGTCGAGACTAGCCGTTTCCTACAATGAGCAGTTCTTC.

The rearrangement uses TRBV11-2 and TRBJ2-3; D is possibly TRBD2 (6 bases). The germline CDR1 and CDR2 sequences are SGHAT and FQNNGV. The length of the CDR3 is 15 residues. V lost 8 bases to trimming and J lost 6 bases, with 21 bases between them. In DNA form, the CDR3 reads TGTGCCAGCGCCATGGGGACCTCCGGAGGGGATACGCAGTATTTT. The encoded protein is CASAMGTSGGDTQYF.

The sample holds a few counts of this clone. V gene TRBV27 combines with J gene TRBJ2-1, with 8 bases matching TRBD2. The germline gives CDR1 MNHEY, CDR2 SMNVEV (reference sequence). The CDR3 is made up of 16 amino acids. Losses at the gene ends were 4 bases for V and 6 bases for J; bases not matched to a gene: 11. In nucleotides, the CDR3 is TGTGCCAGCAGTTCCCCCCGGGCGGGGGGAGGCAATGAGCAGTTCTTC. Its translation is CASSSPRAGGGNEQFF.

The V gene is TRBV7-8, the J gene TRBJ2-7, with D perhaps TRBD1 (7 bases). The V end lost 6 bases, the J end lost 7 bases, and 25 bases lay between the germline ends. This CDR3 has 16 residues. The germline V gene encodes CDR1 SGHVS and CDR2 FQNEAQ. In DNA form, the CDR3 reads TGTGCCAGCAGTTTTTTTCCCCAGGGGGGCCAGGGGGAGCAGTACTTC. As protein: CASSFFPQGGQGEQYF.

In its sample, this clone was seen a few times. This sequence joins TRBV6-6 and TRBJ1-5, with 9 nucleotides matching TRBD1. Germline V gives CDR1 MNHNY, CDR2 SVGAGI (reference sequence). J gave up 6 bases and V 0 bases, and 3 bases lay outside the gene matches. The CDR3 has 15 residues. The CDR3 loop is CASSYSTDRGQPQHF. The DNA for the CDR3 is TGTGCCAGCAGTTACTCGACGGACAGGGGTCAGCCCCAGCATTTT.

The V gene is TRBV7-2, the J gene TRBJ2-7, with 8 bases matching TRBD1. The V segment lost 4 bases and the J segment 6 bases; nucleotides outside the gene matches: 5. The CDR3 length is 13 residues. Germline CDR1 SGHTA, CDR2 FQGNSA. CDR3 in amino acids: CASSSDRGSEQYF. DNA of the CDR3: TGTGCCAGCAGCTCCGACAGGGGTAGCGAGCAGTACTTC.

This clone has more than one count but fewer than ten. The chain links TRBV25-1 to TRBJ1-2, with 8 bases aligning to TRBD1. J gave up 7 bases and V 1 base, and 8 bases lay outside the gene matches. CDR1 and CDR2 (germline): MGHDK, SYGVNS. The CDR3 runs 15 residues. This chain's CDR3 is CASSEWAGGYRGYTF. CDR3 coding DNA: TGTGCCAGCAGTGAATGGGCAGGGGGCTATCGTGGCTACACCTTC.

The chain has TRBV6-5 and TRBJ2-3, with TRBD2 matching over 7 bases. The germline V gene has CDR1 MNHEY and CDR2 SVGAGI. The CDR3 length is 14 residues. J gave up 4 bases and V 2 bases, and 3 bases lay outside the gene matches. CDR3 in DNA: TGTGCCAGCAGTTACCGCACTAGCGCAGATACGCAGTATTTT. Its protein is CASSYRTSADTQYF.

CDR3 bases: TGCAGCGTTGAGTTGGGGACAGGGGACTACGAGCAGTACTTC. This gives the protein CSVELGTGDYEQYF. The V call is TRBV29-1, the J call TRBJ2-7; 10 bases line up with TRBD1. CDR1 and CDR2 from the germline V gene are SQVTM and ANQGSEA. This CDR3 contains 14 residues. V lost 3 bases to trimming and J lost 3 bases; unmatched junction nucleotides: 5.

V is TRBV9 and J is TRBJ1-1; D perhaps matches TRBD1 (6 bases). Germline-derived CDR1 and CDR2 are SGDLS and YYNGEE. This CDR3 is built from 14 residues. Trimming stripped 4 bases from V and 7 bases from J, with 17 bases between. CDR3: CASSPGDGTGEAFF. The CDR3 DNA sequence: TGTGCCAGCAGCCCAGGGGACGGTACAGGTGAAGCTTTCTTT.

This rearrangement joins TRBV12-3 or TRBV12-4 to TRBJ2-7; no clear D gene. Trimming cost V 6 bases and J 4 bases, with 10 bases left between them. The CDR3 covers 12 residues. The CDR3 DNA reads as TGTGCCAGCAGGGCAGAAGATTACGAGCAGTACTTC. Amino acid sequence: CASRAEDYEQYF.

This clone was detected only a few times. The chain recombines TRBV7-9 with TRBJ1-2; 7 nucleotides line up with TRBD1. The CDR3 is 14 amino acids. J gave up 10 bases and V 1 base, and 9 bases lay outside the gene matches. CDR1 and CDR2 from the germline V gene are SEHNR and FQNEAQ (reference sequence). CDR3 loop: CASSLGRGPGAYTF. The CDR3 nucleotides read TGTGCCAGCAGCTTAGGAAGGGGGCCTGGAGCCTACACCTTC.

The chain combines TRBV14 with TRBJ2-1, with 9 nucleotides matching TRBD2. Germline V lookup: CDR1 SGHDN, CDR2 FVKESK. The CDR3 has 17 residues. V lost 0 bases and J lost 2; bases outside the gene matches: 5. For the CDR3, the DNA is TGTGCCAGCAGCCAAGACAGGCGGGGGGGCGCCTACAATGAGCAGTTCTTC. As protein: CASSQDRRGGAYNEQFF. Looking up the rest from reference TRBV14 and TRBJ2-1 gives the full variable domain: EAGVTQFPSHSVIEKGQTVTLRCDPISGHDNLYWYRRVMGKEIKFLLHFVKESKQDESGMPNNRFLAERTGGTYSTLKVQPAELEDSGVYFCASSQDRRGGAYNEQFFGPGTRLTVL.

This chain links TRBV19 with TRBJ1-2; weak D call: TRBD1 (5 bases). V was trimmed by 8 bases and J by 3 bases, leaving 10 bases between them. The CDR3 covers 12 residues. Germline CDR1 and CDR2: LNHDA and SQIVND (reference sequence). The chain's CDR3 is CASSDRYYGYTF. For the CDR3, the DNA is TGTGCCAGTTCAGACAGATACTATGGCTACACCTTC. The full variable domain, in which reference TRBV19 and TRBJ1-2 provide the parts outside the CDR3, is DGGITQSPKYLFRKEGQNVTLSCEQNLNHDAMYWYRQDPGQGLRLIYYSQIVNDFQKGDIAEGYSVSREKKESFPLTVTSAQKNPTAFYLCASSDRYYGYTFGSGTRLTVV.

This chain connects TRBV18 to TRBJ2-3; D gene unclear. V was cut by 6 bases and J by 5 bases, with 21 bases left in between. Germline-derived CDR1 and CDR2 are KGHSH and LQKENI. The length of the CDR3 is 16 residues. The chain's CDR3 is CASSLGSVSNGDTQYF. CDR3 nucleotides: TGTGCCAGCTCTCTCGGGTCTGTGTCGAACGGAGATACGCAGTATTTT.

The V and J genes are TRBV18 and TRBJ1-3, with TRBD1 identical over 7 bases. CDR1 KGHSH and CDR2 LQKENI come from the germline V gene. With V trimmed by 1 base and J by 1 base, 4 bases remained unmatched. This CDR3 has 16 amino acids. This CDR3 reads CASSPLGRGSGNTIYF. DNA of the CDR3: TGTGCCAGCTCACCACTCGGCAGGGGGTCTGGAAACACCATATATTTT.